A selection of T cell receptor beta chains follows, all from one sample in a study of blood T cell repertoires in COVID-19. Assay used: immunoSEQ multiplex PCR; TCRdb lists only in-frame clones, some missing. This table holds around 65,000 clones, 65% to 90% found once. Sequencing was carried out using peripheral blood. Receptors originate from a man older than 75 with active COVID-19. CDR3s include the opening cysteine and the closing phenylalanine or tryptophan. The D gene is left open where the match is weak. Clone size is stated in some rows and not others, as once, few, many or a class when expanded.

CDR3 length: 14; D gene: TRBD2; V gene: TRBV10-3; J gene: TRBJ2-7; clone size: NA; CDR3 protein: CAIGSSGSGYEQYF; CDR3 DNA: TGTGCCATCGGTTCTAGCGGGAGTGGGTACGAGCAGTACTTC
CDR3 length: 12; D gene: TRBD1; V gene: TRBV3-1/TRBV3-2; J gene: TRBJ1-2; clone size: NA; CDR3 protein: CASSLDRAGYTF; CDR3 DNA: TGTGCCAGCAGCCTAGACAGGGCGGGCTACACCTTC
CDR3 length: 15; D gene: TRBD2; V gene: TRBV5-4; J gene: TRBJ2-7; clone size: NA; CDR3 protein: CASSSIAGGAYEQYF; CDR3 DNA: TGTGCCAGCAGCTCCATAGCGGGAGGGGCGTACGAGCAGTACTTC
CDR3 length: 16; D gene: TRBD1; V gene: TRBV7-9; J gene: TRBJ1-1; clone size: NA; CDR3 protein: CASSLASGTGLTEAFF; CDR3 DNA: TGTGCCAGCAGCTTAGCTTCCGGGACAGGGCTCACTGAAGCTTTCTTT
CDR3 length: 17; D gene: TRBD1; V gene: TRBV7-8; J gene: TRBJ2-7; clone size: NA; CDR3 protein: CASSQGGLTTRSYEQYF; CDR3 DNA: TGTGCCAGCAGCCAAGGGGGCTTAACTACACGCTCCTACGAGCAGTACTTC
CDR3 length: 18; D gene: TRBD2; V gene: TRBV7-3; J gene: TRBJ2-3; clone size: once; CDR3 protein: CASSSRVLAGVTTDTQYF; CDR3 DNA: TGTGCCAGCAGCTCCCGAGTACTAGCGGGGGTTACCACAGATACGCAGTATTTT
CDR3 length: 12; D gene: TRBD1; V gene: TRBV12-3/TRBV12-4; J gene: TRBJ2-7; clone size: NA; CDR3 protein: CASRDRGYEQYF; CDR3 DNA: TGTGCCAGCCGTGACAGGGGTTACGAGCAGTACTTC
CDR3 length: 15; D gene: NA; V gene: TRBV2; J gene: TRBJ2-3; clone size: NA; CDR3 protein: CASRADFSSTDTQYF; CDR3 DNA: TGTGCCAGCAGAGCGGACTTTTCTAGCACAGATACGCAGTATTTT
CDR3 length: 15; D gene: TRBD2; V gene: TRBV2; J gene: TRBJ2-1; clone size: NA; CDR3 protein: CASSDRSGRANEQFF; CDR3 DNA: TGTGCCAGCAGTGACAGGAGCGGGAGGGCAAATGAGCAGTTCTTC
CDR3 length: 14; D gene: NA; V gene: TRBV6-2/TRBV6-3; J gene: TRBJ2-7; clone size: NA; CDR3 protein: CASSYSRNSYEQYF; CDR3 DNA: TGTGCCAGCAGTTACTCCAGGAACTCCTACGAGCAGTACTTC
CDR3 length: 14; D gene: NA; V gene: TRBV11-2; J gene: TRBJ2-5; clone size: NA; CDR3 protein: CASSPRQGGETQYF; CDR3 DNA: TGTGCCAGCAGCCCTCGACAGGGAGGAGAGACCCAGTACTTC
CDR3 length: 15; D gene: NA; V gene: TRBV4-3; J gene: TRBJ1-5; clone size: NA; CDR3 protein: CASSQDRMGDQPQHF; CDR3 DNA: TGCGCCAGCAGCCAAGATCGGATGGGAGATCAGCCCCAGCATTTT
CDR3 length: 12; D gene: NA; V gene: TRBV10-3; J gene: TRBJ2-1; clone size: once; CDR3 protein: CAISDLHNEQFF; CDR3 DNA: TGTGCCATCAGTGACCTCCACAATGAGCAGTTCTTC
CDR3 length: 14; D gene: TRBD1; V gene: TRBV11-2; J gene: TRBJ1-1; clone size: NA; CDR3 protein: CASSPIDRGRQAFF; CDR3 DNA: TGTGCCAGCAGCCCGATTGACAGGGGTCGTCAAGCTTTCTTT
CDR3 length: 18; D gene: NA; V gene: TRBV27; J gene: TRBJ2-3; clone size: NA; CDR3 protein: CASRGQRNGRASTDTQYF; CDR3 DNA: TGTGCCAGCAGGGGACAGCGGAACGGGAGGGCTAGCACAGATACGCAGTATTTT
CDR3 length: 17; D gene: TRBD1; V gene: TRBV3-1/TRBV3-2; J gene: TRBJ2-2; clone size: once; CDR3 protein: CASSRFVGTVNTGELFF; CDR3 DNA: TGTGCCAGCAGCCGCTTTGTTGGGACAGTAAACACCGGGGAGCTGTTTTTT
CDR3 length: 15; D gene: TRBD2; V gene: TRBV9; J gene: TRBJ2-2; clone size: NA; CDR3 protein: CASTGGARGTGELFF; CDR3 DNA: TGTGCCAGCACGGGGGGGGCACGCGGCACCGGGGAGCTGTTTTTT
CDR3 length: 14; D gene: NA; V gene: TRBV18; J gene: TRBJ1-1; clone size: NA; CDR3 protein: CASSTNTGNTEAFF; CDR3 DNA: TGTGCCAGCTCCACCAATACGGGAAACACTGAAGCTTTCTTT
CDR3 length: 16; D gene: TRBD1; V gene: TRBV5-1; J gene: TRBJ2-1; clone size: NA; CDR3 protein: CASSLDAGTGTNEQFF; CDR3 DNA: TGCGCCAGCAGCTTGGACGCCGGGACAGGGACCAATGAGCAGTTCTTC
CDR3 length: 12; D gene: TRBD1; V gene: TRBV29-1; J gene: TRBJ2-1; clone size: NA; CDR3 protein: CSVRTGGNEQFF; CDR3 DNA: TGCAGCGTGCGAACAGGGGGCAATGAGCAGTTCTTC
CDR3 length: 14; D gene: NA; V gene: TRBV19; J gene: TRBJ2-5; clone size: NA; CDR3 protein: CASTGGASRETQYF; CDR3 DNA: TGTGCCAGTACGGGCGGGGCAAGTAGAGAGACCCAGTACTTC
CDR3 length: 16; D gene: TRBD2; V gene: TRBV25-1; J gene: TRBJ2-3; clone size: NA; CDR3 protein: CASRGGWTSGSATQYF; CDR3 DNA: TGTGCCTCCAGAGGGGGCTGGACTAGCGGGAGTGCTACGCAGTATTTT
CDR3 length: 16; D gene: NA; V gene: TRBV19; J gene: TRBJ1-6; clone size: NA; CDR3 protein: CASSASRGFSYSPLHF; CDR3 DNA: TGTGCCAGTAGTGCCTCCAGGGGATTTTCGTATTCACCCCTCCACTTT
CDR3 length: 16; D gene: NA; V gene: TRBV24-1; J gene: TRBJ2-3; clone size: NA; CDR3 protein: CATSDTTDRSTDTQYF; CDR3 DNA: TGTGCCACCAGTGACACCACCGACAGGAGCACAGATACGCAGTATTTT
CDR3 length: 16; D gene: TRBD1; V gene: TRBV4-2; J gene: TRBJ1-6; clone size: NA; CDR3 protein: CASSQAPGQGESPLHF; CDR3 DNA: TGTGCCAGCAGCCAAGCGCCGGGACAGGGGGAGTCACCCCTCCACTTT
CDR3 length: 14; D gene: NA; V gene: TRBV19; J gene: TRBJ1-5; clone size: once; CDR3 protein: CASNWQGGNQPQHF; CDR3 DNA: TGTGCCAGTAACTGGCAGGGCGGCAATCAGCCCCAGCATTTT
CDR3 length: 13; D gene: NA; V gene: TRBV11-2; J gene: TRBJ1-2; clone size: few; CDR3 protein: CASSLTPGYGYTF; CDR3 DNA: TGTGCCAGCAGCCTAACACCGGGATATGGCTACACCTTC
CDR3 length: 12; D gene: NA; V gene: TRBV7-2; J gene: TRBJ2-2; clone size: NA; CDR3 protein: CASRVNTGELFF; CDR3 DNA: TGTGCCAGCCGGGTGAACACCGGGGAGCTGTTTTTT
CDR3 length: 15; D gene: NA; V gene: TRBV2; J gene: TRBJ2-1; clone size: NA; CDR3 protein: CASSVNTGSYNEQFF; CDR3 DNA: TGTGCCAGCAGTGTTAATACGGGATCCTACAATGAGCAGTTCTTC
CDR3 length: 12; D gene: NA; V gene: TRBV3-1/TRBV3-2; J gene: TRBJ1-2; clone size: NA; CDR3 protein: CASNPGGYGYTF; CDR3 DNA: TGTGCCAGCAACCCCGGTGGTTATGGCTACACCTTC
CDR3 length: 15; D gene: TRBD1; V gene: TRBV30; J gene: TRBJ1-5; clone size: NA; CDR3 protein: CAWSPRDSFNQPQHF; CDR3 DNA: TGTGCCTGGAGTCCCCGGGACAGCTTCAATCAGCCCCAGCATTTT
CDR3 length: 12; D gene: NA; V gene: TRBV30; J gene: TRBJ2-1; clone size: NA; CDR3 protein: CAWSVLASEQFF; CDR3 DNA: TGTGCCTGGAGTGTTTTAGCGAGTGAGCAGTTCTTC
CDR3 length: 14; D gene: TRBD1; V gene: TRBV2; J gene: TRBJ1-6; clone size: NA; CDR3 protein: CASRDWDSNSPLHF; CDR3 DNA: TGTGCCAGCAGGGACTGGGACAGCAATTCACCCCTCCACTTT
CDR3 length: 14; D gene: TRBD1; V gene: TRBV4-1; J gene: TRBJ1-5; clone size: NA; CDR3 protein: CASSRRQGAQPQHF; CDR3 DNA: TGCGCCAGCAGCCGGCGACAGGGGGCTCAGCCCCAGCATTTT
CDR3 length: 14; D gene: TRBD1; V gene: TRBV24-1; J gene: TRBJ1-4; clone size: NA; CDR3 protein: CATSDATGNEKLFF; CDR3 DNA: TGTGCCACCAGTGACGCGACAGGGAATGAAAAACTGTTTTTT
CDR3 length: 14; D gene: NA; V gene: TRBV7-9; J gene: TRBJ2-7; clone size: NA; CDR3 protein: CASSLVQVGNEQYF; CDR3 DNA: TGTGCCAGCAGCTTGGTACAGGTTGGGAACGAGCAGTACTTC
CDR3 length: 14; D gene: TRBD1; V gene: TRBV7-2; J gene: TRBJ2-7; clone size: NA; CDR3 protein: CASSSGTVSYEQYF; CDR3 DNA: TGTGCCAGCAGTTCCGGGACAGTCTCCTACGAGCAGTACTTC
CDR3 length: 14; D gene: NA; V gene: TRBV14; J gene: TRBJ2-7; clone size: NA; CDR3 protein: CASSQGTANYEQYF; CDR3 DNA: TGTGCCAGCAGCCAAGGGACAGCCAACTACGAGCAGTACTTC
CDR3 length: 17; D gene: NA; V gene: TRBV25-1; J gene: TRBJ2-1; clone size: NA; CDR3 protein: CASSESGGKPLYNEQFF; CDR3 DNA: TGTGCCAGCAGTGAATCGGGCGGGAAACCATTATACAATGAGCAGTTCTTC
CDR3 length: 12; D gene: NA; V gene: TRBV6-2/TRBV6-3; J gene: TRBJ1-5; clone size: NA; CDR3 protein: CASSYSSQPQHF; CDR3 DNA: TGTGCCAGCAGTTACTCTAGTCAGCCCCAGCATTTT
CDR3 length: 13; D gene: TRBD1; V gene: TRBV28; J gene: TRBJ2-1; clone size: NA; CDR3 protein: CASSPDRGDEQFF; CDR3 DNA: TGTGCCAGCAGTCCGGACAGGGGTGATGAGCAGTTCTTC
CDR3 length: 14; D gene: NA; V gene: TRBV5-5; J gene: TRBJ2-7; clone size: NA; CDR3 protein: CASSLTGTTYEQYF; CDR3 DNA: TGTGCCAGCAGCTTGACAGGAACTACCTACGAGCAGTACTTC
CDR3 length: 16; D gene: TRBD2; V gene: TRBV5-1; J gene: TRBJ2-5; clone size: NA; CDR3 protein: CASSPGLAPYQETQYF; CDR3 DNA: TGCGCCAGCAGCCCGGGACTAGCGCCGTACCAAGAGACCCAGTACTTC
CDR3 length: 15; D gene: NA; V gene: TRBV3-1/TRBV3-2; J gene: TRBJ1-1; clone size: NA; CDR3 protein: CASSQGTRGGQMAFF; CDR3 DNA: TGTGCCAGCAGCCAAGGCACACGGGGAGGCCAAATGGCTTTCTTT
CDR3 length: 15; D gene: TRBD1; V gene: TRBV7-2; J gene: TRBJ1-2; clone size: NA; CDR3 protein: CASSLTGDRAYGYTF; CDR3 DNA: TGTGCCAGCAGCTTAACCGGGGACAGGGCCTATGGCTACACCTTC
CDR3 length: 16; D gene: NA; V gene: TRBV12-5; J gene: TRBJ1-3; clone size: NA; CDR3 protein: CASGLVRGNSGNTIYF; CDR3 DNA: TGTGCTAGTGGTTTGGTACGCGGAAACTCTGGAAACACCATATATTTT
CDR3 length: 15; D gene: NA; V gene: TRBV7-2; J gene: TRBJ2-1; clone size: NA; CDR3 protein: CASRIMGASYNEQFF; CDR3 DNA: TGTGCCAGCAGAATAATGGGGGCCTCCTACAATGAGCAGTTCTTC
CDR3 length: 14; D gene: NA; V gene: TRBV7-2; J gene: TRBJ2-5; clone size: NA; CDR3 protein: CASSLESYQETQYF; CDR3 DNA: TGTGCCAGCAGCTTAGAATCCTACCAAGAGACCCAGTACTTC
CDR3 length: 15; D gene: TRBD1; V gene: TRBV7-2; J gene: TRBJ2-5; clone size: NA; CDR3 protein: CASSLGDRDGETQYF; CDR3 DNA: TGTGCCAGCAGCTTAGGGGACAGGGATGGAGAGACCCAGTACTTC
CDR3 length: 17; D gene: TRBD1; V gene: TRBV3-1/TRBV3-2; J gene: TRBJ1-1; clone size: NA; CDR3 protein: CASSQDGGQGMNTEAFF; CDR3 DNA: TGTGCCAGCAGCCAAGATGGGGGACAGGGCATGAACACTGAAGCTTTCTTT
CDR3 length: 21; D gene: TRBD2; V gene: TRBV4-1; J gene: TRBJ2-1; clone size: few; CDR3 protein: CASSQAHTLAGAMSSYNEQFF; CDR3 DNA: TGCGCCAGCAGCCAAGCTCACACACTAGCGGGGGCTATGAGCTCCTACAATGAGCAGTTCTTC
CDR3 length: 15; D gene: TRBD2; V gene: TRBV7-2; J gene: TRBJ2-5; clone size: NA; CDR3 protein: CASSGVRGGAATQYF; CDR3 DNA: TGTGCCAGCAGCGGTGTTCGCGGGGGGGCCGCGACCCAGTACTTC
CDR3 length: 15; D gene: NA; V gene: TRBV5-6; J gene: TRBJ1-4; clone size: NA; CDR3 protein: CASSGGEATNEKLFF; CDR3 DNA: TGTGCCAGCAGTGGGGGGGAGGCAACTAATGAAAAACTGTTTTTT